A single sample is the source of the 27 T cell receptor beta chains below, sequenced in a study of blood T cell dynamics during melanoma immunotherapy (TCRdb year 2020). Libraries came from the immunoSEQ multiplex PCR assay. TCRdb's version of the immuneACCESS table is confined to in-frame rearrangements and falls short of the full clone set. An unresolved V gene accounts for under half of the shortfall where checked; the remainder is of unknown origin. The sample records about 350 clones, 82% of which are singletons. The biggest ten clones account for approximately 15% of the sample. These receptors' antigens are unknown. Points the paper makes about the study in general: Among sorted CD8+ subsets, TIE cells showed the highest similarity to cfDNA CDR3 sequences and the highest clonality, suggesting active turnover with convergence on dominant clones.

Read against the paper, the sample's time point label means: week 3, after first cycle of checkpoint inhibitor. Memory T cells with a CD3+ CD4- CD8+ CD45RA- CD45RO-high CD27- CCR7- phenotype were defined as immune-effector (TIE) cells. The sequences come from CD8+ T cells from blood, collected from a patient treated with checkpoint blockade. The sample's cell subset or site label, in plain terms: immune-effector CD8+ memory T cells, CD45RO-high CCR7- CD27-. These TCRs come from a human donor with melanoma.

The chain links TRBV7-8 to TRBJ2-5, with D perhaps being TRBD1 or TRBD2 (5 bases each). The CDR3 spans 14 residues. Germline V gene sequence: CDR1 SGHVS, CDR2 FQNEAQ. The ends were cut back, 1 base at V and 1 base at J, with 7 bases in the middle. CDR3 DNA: TGTGCCAGCAGCTTAGTGGGGACCCAAGAGACCCAGTACTTC. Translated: CASSLVGTQETQYF.

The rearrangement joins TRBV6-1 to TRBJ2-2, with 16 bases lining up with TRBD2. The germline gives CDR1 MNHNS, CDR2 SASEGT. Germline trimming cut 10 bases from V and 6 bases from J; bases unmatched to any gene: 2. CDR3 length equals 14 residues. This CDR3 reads CATGTSGGAGELFF. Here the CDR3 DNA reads TGTGCCACTGGGACTAGCGGGGGGGCCGGGGAGCTGTTTTTT.

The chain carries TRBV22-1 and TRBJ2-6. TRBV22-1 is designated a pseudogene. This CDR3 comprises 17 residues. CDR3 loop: CPGRLVREQSRANVLTF. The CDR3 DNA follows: TGTCCTGGGAGGCTTGTCCGCGAACAAAGTCGGGCCAACGTCCTGACTTTC.

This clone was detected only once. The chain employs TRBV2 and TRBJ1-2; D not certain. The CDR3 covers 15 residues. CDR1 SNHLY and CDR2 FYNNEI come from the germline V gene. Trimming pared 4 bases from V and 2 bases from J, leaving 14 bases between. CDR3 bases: TGTGCCAGCAGTGGAGGGCCCAACTCAAACTATGGCTACACCTTC. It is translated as CASSGGPNSNYGYTF.

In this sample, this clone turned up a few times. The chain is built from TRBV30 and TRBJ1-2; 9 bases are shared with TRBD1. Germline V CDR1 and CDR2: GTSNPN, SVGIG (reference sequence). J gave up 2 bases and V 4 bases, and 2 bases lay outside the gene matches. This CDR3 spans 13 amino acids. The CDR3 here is CAWKDRGNYGYTF. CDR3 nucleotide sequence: TGTGCCTGGAAGGACAGGGGAAACTATGGCTACACCTTC.

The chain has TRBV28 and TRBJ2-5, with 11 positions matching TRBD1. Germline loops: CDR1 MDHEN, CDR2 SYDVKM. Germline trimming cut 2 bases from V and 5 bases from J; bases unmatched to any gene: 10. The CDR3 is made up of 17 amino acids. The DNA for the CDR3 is TGTGCCAGCAGTTTAGTCGTAAGGACAGGGGGCCGGGAGACCCAGTACTTC. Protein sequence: CASSLVVRTGGRETQYF.

The CDR3: CASSPGLGYEQYF. As DNA, the CDR3 is TGTGCCAGTAGTCCCGGACTGGGATACGAGCAGTACTTC. The chain couples TRBV19 to TRBJ2-7; D may be TRBD2 (5 bases). CDR1 and CDR2 from the germline V gene are LNHDA and SQIVND (reference sequence). V was trimmed by 5 bases and J by 4 bases, leaving 12 bases between them. This CDR3 spans 13 amino acids. The full variable domain, with the rest looked up from reference TRBV19 and TRBJ2-7, is DGGITQSPKYLFRKEGQNVTLSCEQNLNHDAMYWYRQDPGQGLRLIYYSQIVNDFQKGDIAEGYSVSREKKESFPLTVTSAQKNPTAFYLCASSPGLGYEQYFGPGTRLTVT.

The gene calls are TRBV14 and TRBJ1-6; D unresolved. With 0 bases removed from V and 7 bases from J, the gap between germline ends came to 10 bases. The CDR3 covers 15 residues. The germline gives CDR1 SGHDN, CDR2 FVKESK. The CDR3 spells CASSQDVGRNSPLHF. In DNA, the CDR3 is TGTGCCAGCAGCCAAGACGTCGGCAGAAATTCACCCCTCCACTTT.

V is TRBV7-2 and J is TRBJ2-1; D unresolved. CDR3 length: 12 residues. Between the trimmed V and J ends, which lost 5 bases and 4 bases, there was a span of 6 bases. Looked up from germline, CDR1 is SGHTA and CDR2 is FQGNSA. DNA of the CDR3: TGTGCCAGCAGCCCTGAGTACAATGAGCAGTTCTTC. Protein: CASSPEYNEQFF.

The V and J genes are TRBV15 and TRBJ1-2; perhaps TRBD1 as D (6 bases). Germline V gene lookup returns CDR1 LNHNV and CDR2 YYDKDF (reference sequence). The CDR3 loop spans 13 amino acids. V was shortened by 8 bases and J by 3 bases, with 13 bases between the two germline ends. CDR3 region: CATSAGGDYGYTF. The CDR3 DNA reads TGTGCCACCTCGGCGGGGGGCGACTATGGCTACACCTTC.

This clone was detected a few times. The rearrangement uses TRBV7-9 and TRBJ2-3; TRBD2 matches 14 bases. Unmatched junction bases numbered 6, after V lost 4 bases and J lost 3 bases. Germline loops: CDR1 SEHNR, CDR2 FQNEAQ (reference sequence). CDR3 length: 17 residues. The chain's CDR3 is CASSWGTSGGFTDTQYF. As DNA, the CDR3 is TGTGCCAGCAGCTGGGGGACTAGCGGGGGCTTTACAGATACGCAGTATTTT. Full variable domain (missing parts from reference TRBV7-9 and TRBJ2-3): DTGVSQNPRHKITKRGQNVTFRCDPISEHNRLYWYRQTLGQGPEFLTYFQNEAQLEKSRLLSDRFSAERPKGSFSTLEIQRTEQGDSAMYLCASSWGTSGGFTDTQYFGPGTRLTVL.

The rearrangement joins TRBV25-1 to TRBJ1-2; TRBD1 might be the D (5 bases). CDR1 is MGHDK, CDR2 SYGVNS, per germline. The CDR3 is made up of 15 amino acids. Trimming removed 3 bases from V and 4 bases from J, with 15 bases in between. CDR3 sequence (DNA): TGTGCCAGCAGTGACCGGGACGGACCTTCCTATGGCTACACCTTC. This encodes CASSDRDGPSYGYTF.

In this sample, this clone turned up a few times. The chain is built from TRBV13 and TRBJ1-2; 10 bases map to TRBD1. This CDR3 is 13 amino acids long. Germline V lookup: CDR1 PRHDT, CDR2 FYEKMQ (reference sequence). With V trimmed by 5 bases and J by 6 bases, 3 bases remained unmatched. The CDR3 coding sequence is TGTGCCAGCAGCGGAGGGACAGGGGATGGCTACACCTTC. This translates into CASSGGTGDGYTF.

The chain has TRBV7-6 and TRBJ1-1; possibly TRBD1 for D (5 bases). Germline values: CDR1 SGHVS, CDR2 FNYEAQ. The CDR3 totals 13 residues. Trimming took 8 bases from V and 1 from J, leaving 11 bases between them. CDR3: CASGGTGNTEAFF. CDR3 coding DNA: TGTGCCAGCGGGGGGACGGGGAACACTGAAGCTTTCTTT.

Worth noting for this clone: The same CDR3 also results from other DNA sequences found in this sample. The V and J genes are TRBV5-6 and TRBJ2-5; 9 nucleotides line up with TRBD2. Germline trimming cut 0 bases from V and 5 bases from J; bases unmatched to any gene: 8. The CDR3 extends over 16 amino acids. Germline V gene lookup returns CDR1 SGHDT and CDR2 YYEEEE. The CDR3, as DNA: TGTGCCAGCAGCTTGGCCCCAGCGGGGGGCCGGGAGACCCAGTACTTC. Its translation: CASSLAPAGGRETQYF.

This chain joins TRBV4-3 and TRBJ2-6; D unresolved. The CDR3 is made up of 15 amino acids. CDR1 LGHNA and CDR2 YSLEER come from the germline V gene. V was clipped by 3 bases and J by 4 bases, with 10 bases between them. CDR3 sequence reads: CASSQQNTGANVLTF. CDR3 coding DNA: TGCGCCAGCAGCCAGCAAAATACCGGGGCCAACGTCCTGACTTTC.

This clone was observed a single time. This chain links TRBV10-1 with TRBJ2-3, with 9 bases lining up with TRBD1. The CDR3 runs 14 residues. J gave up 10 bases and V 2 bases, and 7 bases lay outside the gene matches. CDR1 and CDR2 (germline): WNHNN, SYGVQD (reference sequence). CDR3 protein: CASSEIVGTGSQYF. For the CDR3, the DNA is TGCGCCAGCAGTGAGATAGTGGGGACAGGGTCGCAGTATTTT.

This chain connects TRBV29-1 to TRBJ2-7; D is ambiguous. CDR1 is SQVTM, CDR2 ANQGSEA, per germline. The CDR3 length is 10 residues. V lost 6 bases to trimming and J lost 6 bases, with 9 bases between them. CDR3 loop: CSVTSTEQYF. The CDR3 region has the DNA TGCAGCGTCACGAGTACCGAGCAGTACTTC.

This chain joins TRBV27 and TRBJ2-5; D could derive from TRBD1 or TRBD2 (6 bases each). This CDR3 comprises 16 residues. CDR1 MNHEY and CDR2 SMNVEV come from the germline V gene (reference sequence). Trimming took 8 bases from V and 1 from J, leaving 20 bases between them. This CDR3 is CASGNFLRGVQETQYF. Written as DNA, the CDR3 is TGTGCCAGCGGAAACTTCTTGAGGGGGGTCCAAGAGACCCAGTACTTC.

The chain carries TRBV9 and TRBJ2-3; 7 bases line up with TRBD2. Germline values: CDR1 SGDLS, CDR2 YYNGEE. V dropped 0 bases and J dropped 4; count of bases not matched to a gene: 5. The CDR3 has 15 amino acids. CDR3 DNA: TGTGCCAGCAGCGTAGCGGGGGGAAGCGCAGATACGCAGTATTTT. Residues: CASSVAGGSADTQYF.

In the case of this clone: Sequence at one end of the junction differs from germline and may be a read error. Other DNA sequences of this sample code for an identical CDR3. Written as DNA, the CDR3 is TGTGCCGGCAGCGGGCGGAGGGGGGAGCTGTTTTTT. It is translated as CAGSGRRGELFF. The chain combines TRBV9 with TRBJ2-2; maybe TRBD2 (6 bases). Germline values: CDR1 SGDLS, CDR2 YYNGEE. The CDR3 loop spans 12 amino acids.

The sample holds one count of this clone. The CDR3 protein is CASSLAGADTGELFF. The CDR3 nucleotides are TGTGCCAGCAGTCTAGCGGGGGCCGACACCGGGGAGCTGTTTTTT. V and J are TRBV6-4 and TRBJ2-2; 10 positions match TRBD2. From germline, CDR1 is MRHNA and CDR2 SNTAGT. The CDR3 extends over 15 amino acids. The V gene end was trimmed by 5 bases and the J gene end by 3 bases; junction bases not matched to a gene: 3.

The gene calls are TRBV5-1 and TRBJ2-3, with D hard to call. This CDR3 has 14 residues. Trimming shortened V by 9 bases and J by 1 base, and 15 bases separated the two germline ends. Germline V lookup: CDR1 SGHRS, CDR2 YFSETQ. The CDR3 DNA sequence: TGCGCCACCCGATTGGAGTCCCGCACAGATACGCAGTATTTT. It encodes CATRLESRTDTQYF.

CDR3: CASSFLGGNSYEQYF. CDR3 coding DNA: TGTGCCAGCAGTTTCCTAGGCGGAAACTCCTACGAGCAGTACTTC. The rearrangement links TRBV27 to TRBJ2-7, with D uncertain. The germline V gene has CDR1 MNHEY and CDR2 SMNVEV (reference sequence). V lost 3 bases to trimming and J lost 0 bases, with 12 bases between them. The CDR3 is 15 amino acids.

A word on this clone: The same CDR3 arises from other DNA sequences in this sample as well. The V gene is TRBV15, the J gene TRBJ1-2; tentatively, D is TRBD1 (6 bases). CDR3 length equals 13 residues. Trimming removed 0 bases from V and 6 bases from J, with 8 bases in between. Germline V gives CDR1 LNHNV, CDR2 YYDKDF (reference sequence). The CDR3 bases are TGTGCCACCAGCAGAGAAGAGGGGGATGGCTACACCTTC. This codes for CATSREEGDGYTF.

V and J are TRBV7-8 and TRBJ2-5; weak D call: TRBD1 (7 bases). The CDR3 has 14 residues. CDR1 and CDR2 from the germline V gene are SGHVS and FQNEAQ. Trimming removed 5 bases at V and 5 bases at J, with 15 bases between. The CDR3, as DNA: TGTGCCAGCAGCCCCCCGACAGGGAGGGAGACCCAGTACTTC. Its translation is CASSPPTGRETQYF.

The CDR3 nucleotides are TGTGCCACCAGCAGAGAGGAGGAGGTCGACGAGCAGTACTTC. Residues: CATSREEEVDEQYF. This rearrangement joins TRBV15 to TRBJ2-5, with D possibly being TRBD2 (5 bases). The last part of the DNA fits TRBJ2-7 better; the J call may be wrong. The germline CDR1 and CDR2 sequences are LNHNV and YYDKDF (reference sequence). The CDR3 extends over 14 amino acids.